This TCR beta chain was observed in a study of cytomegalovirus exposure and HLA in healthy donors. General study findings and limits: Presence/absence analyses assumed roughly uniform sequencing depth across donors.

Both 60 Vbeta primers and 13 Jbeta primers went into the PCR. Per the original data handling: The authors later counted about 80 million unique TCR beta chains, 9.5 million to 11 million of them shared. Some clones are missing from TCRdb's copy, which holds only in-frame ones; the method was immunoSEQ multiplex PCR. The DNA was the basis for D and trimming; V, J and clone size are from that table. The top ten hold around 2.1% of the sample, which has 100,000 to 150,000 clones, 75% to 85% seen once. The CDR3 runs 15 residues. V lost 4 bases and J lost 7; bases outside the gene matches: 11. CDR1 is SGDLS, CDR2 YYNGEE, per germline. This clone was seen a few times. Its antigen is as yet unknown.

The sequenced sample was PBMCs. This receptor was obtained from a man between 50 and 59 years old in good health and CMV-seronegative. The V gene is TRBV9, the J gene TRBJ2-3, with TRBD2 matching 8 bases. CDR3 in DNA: TGTGCCAGCAGCACTCCGGGACTAGGCCTCAATACGCAGTATTTT. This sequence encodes CASSTPGLGLNTQYF.